The 27 T cell receptor beta chains below come from one sample, sequenced in a study of T-cell reconstitution after alpha-beta-depleted transplantation in children. This sample's TCRbeta library carried unique molecular identifier barcodes. MiXCR was run by TCRdb on the PCR reads, yielding one entry per CDR3 protein. The sample shows about 490,000 distinct CDR3 sequences, roughly a tenth of them seen only once. Sample: PBMCs, taken before TCRalphabeta/CD19-depleted stem cell transplant. These receptors originate from a child aged 2-15 years with inherited bone marrow failure, due to receive a stem cell transplant.

This clonotype was detected only a few times. V is TRBV5-5 and J is TRBJ1-1, with a tentative D call TRBD1 (5 bases). From germline, CDR1 is SGHKS and CDR2 YYEKEE (reference sequence). The CDR3 is made up of 14 amino acids. Trimming stripped 3 bases from V and 4 bases from J, with 13 bases between. CDR3 in amino acids: CASSSRFGGTEAFF. In DNA, the CDR3 is TGTGCCAGCAGCTCCCGTTTCGGGGGCACTGAAGCTTTCTTT.

This clonotype showed up many times. The gene calls are TRBV3-1 and TRBJ1-5; maybe TRBD1 (6 bases). The germline CDR1 and CDR2 sequences are LGHDT and YNNKEL (reference sequence). Trimming shortened V by 2 bases and J by 4 bases, and 9 bases separated the two germline ends. This CDR3 spans 14 amino acids. Here the CDR3 reads CASSQPGVNQPQHF. In DNA form, the CDR3 reads TGTGCCAGCAGCCAACCAGGGGTAAATCAGCCCCAGCATTTT.

In its sample, this clonotype was seen many times. The CDR3 ends on some other residue instead of the conserved phenylalanine or tryptophan, so this is likely a read error. The chain is built from TRBV20-1 and TRBJ2-5; D gene uncertain. The CDR3 extends over 15 amino acids. The V end lost 4 bases, the J end lost 5 bases, and 20 bases lay between the germline ends. Germline V gene data show CDR1 as DFQATT and CDR2 as SNEGSKA (reference sequence). In DNA form, the CDR3 reads TGCAGTGCTAACCCGCTTTGGCTCCCCGCGGAGACCCAGTACTCC. Translated: CSANPLWLPAETQYS.

This clonotype has a count of ten or more. The chain is built from TRBV9 and TRBJ1-4; perhaps TRBD1 as D (6 bases). The V gene's germline CDR1 is SGDLS and CDR2 YYNGEE. The length of the CDR3 is 18 residues. Trimming stripped 4 bases from V and 3 bases from J, with 22 bases between. The CDR3 is CASSPQHRDRGANEKLFF. In DNA form, the CDR3 reads TGTGCCAGCAGCCCACAACACAGGGATAGGGGGGCTAATGAAAAACTGTTTTTT.

This clonotype was picked up many times. This chain uses TRBV30 with TRBJ2-2; tentatively, D is TRBD1 or TRBD2 (5 bases each). The CDR3 contains 13 residues. Germline CDR1 is GTSNPN and CDR2 is SVGIG (reference sequence). V shed 0 bases and J shed 6 bases, with 8 bases lying between them. CDR3 sequence (DNA): TGTGCCTGGAGTGTATCGGGGCCCGGGGAGCTGTTTTTT. It encodes CAWSVSGPGELFF.

This clonotype was observed many times. This sequence joins TRBV5-1 and TRBJ2-1, with 9 bases matching TRBD2. V dropped 4 bases and J dropped 5; count of bases not matched to a gene: 7. Germline CDR1 is SGHRS and CDR2 is YFSETQ. This CDR3 comprises 15 residues. This CDR3 reads CASSQRLAENNEQFF. The DNA of the CDR3 is TGCGCCAGCAGCCAAAGACTAGCGGAGAACAATGAGCAGTTCTTC.

Many counts were recorded for this clonotype. V gene TRBV29-1 combines with J gene TRBJ1-2, with 8 bases lining up with TRBD1. Germline-derived CDR1 and CDR2 are SQVTM and ANQGSEA. The V and J ends lost 1 base and 8 bases, in that order; junction bases with no gene match: 6. CDR3 length: 13 residues. CDR3 nucleotide sequence: TGCAGCGTTGAAGGGACAGGGATTGAGGGCTACACCTTC. Protein: CSVEGTGIEGYTF.

This clonotype has ten or more counts. This chain links TRBV29-1 with TRBJ1-1; tentatively, D is TRBD1 (5 bases). The CDR3 loop spans 12 amino acids. V was trimmed by 6 bases and J by 8 bases, leaving 16 bases between them. CDR1 and CDR2 from the germline V gene are SQVTM and ANQGSEA. The CDR3 reads CSVGGGGVEAFF. As DNA, the CDR3 is TGCAGCGTGGGGGGTGGGGGAGTAGAAGCTTTCTTT.

V is TRBV10-3 and J is TRBJ1-5, with D possibly TRBD1 on 5 matching bases. Trimming pared 4 bases from V and 7 bases from J, leaving 17 bases between. The CDR3 is 15 amino acids. The germline gives CDR1 ENHRY, CDR2 SYGVKD. The CDR3 DNA reads as TGTGCCATCAGTGCCCTCGGGGGTCCGGGGCAGCCCCAGCATTTT. The encoded protein is CAISALGGPGQPQHF.

This clonotype was observed at least ten times. The rearrangement uses TRBV5-4 and TRBJ2-3, with TRBD2 matching over 12 bases. The CDR3 is 17 residues long. CDR1 SGHNT and CDR2 YYREEE come from the germline V gene (reference sequence). V dropped 0 bases and J dropped 4; count of bases not matched to a gene: 6. The CDR3 spells CASSLAPSGRAADTQYF. CDR3 nucleotide sequence: TGTGCCAGCAGCTTGGCCCCTAGCGGGAGGGCCGCAGATACGCAGTATTTT.

This clonotype was found many times. The rearrangement joins TRBV11-2 to TRBJ2-2; 9 bases line up with TRBD1. After removal of 5 bases from V and 4 bases from J, the junction contained 5 bases not matched to a gene. Germline V lookup: CDR1 SGHAT, CDR2 FQNNGV. The CDR3 length is 15 residues. CDR3 coding DNA: TGTGCCAGCAGCATGGACAGGGGTGTCACCGGGGAGCTGTTTTTT. Its translation: CASSMDRGVTGELFF.

This clonotype was seen a few times. The CDR3 sequence: CASSASGTGGDTQYF. The CDR3 DNA sequence: TGTGCCAGCAGCGCCTCCGGGACAGGGGGAGATACGCAGTATTTT. The genes are TRBV9 and TRBJ2-3; 11 positions match TRBD1. V dropped 3 bases and J dropped 5; count of bases not matched to a gene: 5. This CDR3 spans 15 amino acids. The V gene's germline CDR1 is SGDLS and CDR2 YYNGEE.

This clonotype was seen repeatedly, ten times or more. V is TRBV6-5 and J is TRBJ1-4; TRBD1 is a possible D gene (6 bases). Trimming removed 1 base from V and 7 bases from J, with 13 bases in between. CDR1 is MNHEY and CDR2 is SVGAGI in the germline V gene. The CDR3 runs to 15 residues. The CDR3 region is CASSYWSRGGEKLFF. CDR3 DNA: TGTGCCAGCAGTTACTGGTCCAGGGGCGGTGAAAAACTGTTTTTT.

This clonotype has ten or more counts. V and J are TRBV27 and TRBJ2-5, with TRBD1 matching 7 bases. Germline V gives CDR1 MNHEY, CDR2 SMNVEV (reference sequence). The CDR3 is 14 amino acids. V lost 5 bases and J lost 5; bases outside the gene matches: 8. CDR3 sequence: CASSDRGPRETQYF. CDR3 nucleotides: TGTGCCAGCAGTGATAGGGGGCCTAGGGAGACCCAGTACTTC.

For the CDR3, the DNA is TGTGCCAGCAGCTTACGGTCTCTACAGGGCCCGAACACTGAAGCTTTCTTT. Protein: CASSLRSLQGPNTEAFF. The rearrangement uses TRBV11-2 and TRBJ1-1, with a weak D call TRBD1 (6 bases). The CDR3 is made up of 17 amino acids. Trimming took 2 bases from V and 1 from J, leaving 17 bases between them. CDR1 SGHAT and CDR2 FQNNGV come from the germline V gene.

This clonotype was detected many times. This chain joins TRBV2 and TRBJ1-2; 10 bases are a match to TRBD1. The CDR3 has 16 residues. Trimming took 4 bases from V and 3 from J; bases not matched to a gene: 8. Germline CDR1 SNHLY, CDR2 FYNNEI. The DNA of the CDR3 is TGTGCCAGCAGTGCCTCGGGACAGGGGAGCGACTATGGCTACACCTTC. Translated: CASSASGQGSDYGYTF.

Many counts were recorded for this clonotype. The chain couples TRBV27 to TRBJ2-7; 8 nucleotides match TRBD2. V was clipped by 5 bases and J by 5 bases; unmatched bases: 8. CDR1 and CDR2 from the germline V gene are MNHEY and SMNVEV (reference sequence). The CDR3 contains 14 residues. CDR3 nucleotide sequence: TGTGCCAGCAGTCAAGGGACTAGTCTCGACGAGCAGTACTTC. It translates to CASSQGTSLDEQYF.

In this sample, this clonotype turned up many times. The gene calls are TRBV4-3 and TRBJ1-1; TRBD1 matches 9 bases. CDR1 and CDR2 (germline): LGHNA, YSLEER. The CDR3 runs to 14 residues. Losses at the gene ends were 3 bases for V and 5 bases for J; bases not matched to a gene: 4. CDR3 loop: CASSHRDRATEAFF. The CDR3 nucleotides are TGCGCCAGCAGCCACCGGGACAGGGCTACTGAAGCTTTCTTT.

This clonotype was recorded many times. V and J are TRBV20-1 and TRBJ2-2; TRBD2 aligns across 8 bases. Germline V CDR1 and CDR2: DFQATT, SNEGSKA (reference sequence). CDR3 length: 15 amino acids. V trimming: 2 bases; J trimming: 5 bases; junction bases outside the gene matches: 7. The CDR3 protein is CSARSGSFTTGELFF. The CDR3 DNA reads as TGCAGTGCTAGAAGCGGGAGTTTTACTACCGGGGAGCTGTTTTTT.

This clonotype was recorded at least ten times. The rearrangement uses TRBV7-6 and TRBJ2-5, with 11 bases matching TRBD2. The J segment lost 2 bases and the V segment lost 3 bases, leaving 8 bases of the junction unmatched. Looked up from germline, CDR1 is SGHVS and CDR2 is FNYEAQ. The CDR3 runs to 17 residues. The CDR3 DNA sequence: TGTGCCAGCAGCTTCGAGCCGGGACTAGCGGAGCAAGAGACCCAGTACTTC. It codes for CASSFEPGLAEQETQYF.

Only a few counts were recorded for this clonotype. The chain employs TRBV12-3 or TRBV12-4 and TRBJ2-4; a weak D match, TRBD2 (6 bases). This CDR3 is 14 amino acids long. The V end was cut by 3 bases, the J end by 6 bases, with 12 bases between. CDR3 coding DNA: TGTGCCAGCAGTTTTGTGGCTAGCGCAAACATTCAGTACTTC. It codes for CASSFVASANIQYF.

The J gene is TRBJ2-1, the V gene TRBV5-1, with a weak D call TRBD2 (5 bases). From germline, CDR1 is SGHRS and CDR2 YFSETQ. V gave up 0 bases and J gave up 12 bases, with 19 bases separating them. This CDR3 has 15 amino acids. CDR3 in amino acids: CASSLDVPDSSPQFF. Here the CDR3 DNA reads TGCGCCAGCAGCTTGGATGTTCCGGACTCTTCCCCGCAGTTCTTC.

This clonotype was observed at least ten times. V and J are TRBV13 and TRBJ2-1; 13 bases map to TRBD2. This CDR3 contains 16 residues. The V segment lost 5 bases and the J segment 2 bases; nucleotides outside the gene matches: 3. Germline values: CDR1 PRHDT, CDR2 FYEKMQ (reference sequence). CDR3 region: CASSRGLAGAYNEQFF. The CDR3 nucleotides read TGTGCCAGCAGCCGCGGACTAGCGGGAGCCTACAATGAGCAGTTCTTC.

The chain employs TRBV2 and TRBJ2-1; TRBD2 might be the D (6 bases). Germline CDR1 reads SNHLY; CDR2 reads FYNNEI. The V end lost 2 bases, the J end lost 3 bases, and 14 bases lay between the germline ends. The CDR3 covers 16 residues. The CDR3 DNA follows: TGTGCCAGCAGTGAAACCCGGGAGAACCACTACAATGAGCAGTTCTTC. Residues: CASSETRENHYNEQFF.

This clonotype was recorded many times. This chain uses TRBV4-3 with TRBJ2-7; 9 positions agree with TRBD2. CDR3 size: 17 residues. Unmatched junction bases numbered 11, after V lost 3 bases and J lost 2 bases. Germline CDR1 and CDR2: LGHNA and YSLEER. This CDR3 is CASSHGMPGLAPYEQYF. DNA for the CDR3: TGCGCCAGCAGCCATGGAATGCCGGGACTAGCACCCTACGAGCAGTACTTC.

This clonotype was recorded at least ten times. The chain couples TRBV12-3 or TRBV12-4 to TRBJ2-2; weak D call: TRBD1 (5 bases). This CDR3 is built from 15 residues. Trimming took off 6 bases at V and 5 bases at J, with 16 bases between the two ends. In DNA, the CDR3 is TGTGCCAGCAGCCCCTATTTGACAGAGACCGGGGAGCTGTTTTTT. The encoded protein is CASSPYLTETGELFF.

This clonotype was seen ten or more times. The rearrangement joins TRBV4-2 to TRBJ2-5, with TRBD2 matching over 7 bases. The J segment lost 9 bases and the V segment lost 0 bases, leaving 13 bases of the junction unmatched. Germline-derived CDR1 and CDR2 are LGHNA and YNFKEQ. The CDR3 has 16 residues. DNA for the CDR3: TGTGCCAGCAGCCAAGATCCAATAGGGACTAAAGGGGCCCAGTACTTC. Its protein product is CASSQDPIGTKGAQYF.